This T cell receptor (beta chain) was captured by sequencing in a study of blood T cell repertoires in COVID-19. For the study at large: The analysed material was cDNA or gDNA that came from T cells, B-cell-depleted T cells, or PBMCs.

In this sample, this clone turned up a few times. This table comes from immunoSEQ multiplex PCR, and its TCRdb copy is limited to in-frame clones, with some not included. The table records 90,000 to 120,000 clones, over 70% of them present only once. This receptor was taken from a man aged 50 to 59 with acute or convalescent COVID-19. Sequencing input: peripheral blood.

The CDR3 DNA reads as TGTGCCAGTAGTCTGACAGGGATGAACACTGAAGCTTTCTTT. It is translated as CASSLTGMNTEAFF. This sequence joins TRBV19 and TRBJ1-1; 7 bases match TRBD1. With V trimmed by 5 bases and J by 0 bases, 3 bases remained unmatched. CDR3 length: 14 amino acids. CDR1 LNHDA and CDR2 SQIVND come from the germline V gene (reference sequence).